The clone carrying this T cell receptor (beta chain) showed up just a few times. Diagnosis rested on symptoms, serum thyroxine and TRAb, thyroid ultrasound, and orbital computed tomography. There were TCR beta CDR3 regions amplified from RNA transcripts. First-round RT-PCR with HTBI primers amplified the TCR CDR3 region. TCRdb redid the calling of the multiplex PCR reads with MiXCR, one entry per CDR3 protein. The sample records 500,000 to 600,000 distinct CDR3 sequences, around 17% being singletons. The CDR3 has 15 amino acids. Trimming removed 5 bases from V and 1 base from J, with 15 bases in between. Per the germline V gene, CDR1 is SQVTM and CDR2 is ANQGSEA. The data were obtained in a study of T cells in Graves' hyperthyroidism and ophthalmopathy. Study as a whole: Specimen type is peripheral blood, collected at initial diagnosis prior to any treatment.

V gene TRBV29-1 combines with J gene TRBJ1-5; D not resolved. The sample was blood. The receptor was isolated from a woman younger than 35 with Graves' hyperthyroidism. This chain's CDR3 is CSVPGWGKSNQPQHF. The CDR3 DNA reads as TGCAGCGTTCCTGGGTGGGGTAAAAGCAATCAGCCCCAGCATTTT.